Below, 8 T cell receptor beta chains from the same sample are listed, as sequenced in a study of CD8+ T cells in alopecia areata. Treatment described: oral pan-JAK inhibitor, 5-10 mg twice daily. The sequencing template was cDNA reverse transcribed from extracted RNA. Assay: immunoSEQ multiplex PCR; the TCRdb copy retains only in-frame clones and omits some. The table has some 180,000 clones, around 49% seen once; the top ten hold roughly 9.1%. The sequencing here drew on CD8+ T cells sorted from blood, taken at roughly week 52, from a patient treated with tofacitinib. These receptors all stem from a human donor with alopecia areata.

The chain uses TRBV7-9 and TRBJ2-5; D is unclear. Germline V gene data show CDR1 as SEHNR and CDR2 as FQNEAQ (reference sequence). The length of the CDR3 is 13 residues. V was pared by 7 bases and J by 3 bases, with 12 bases between. The CDR3 is CASNRNPEETQYF. As DNA, the CDR3 is TGTGCCAGCAACCGCAACCCCGAAGAGACCCAGTACTTC.

The chain links TRBV4-2 to TRBJ2-7, with D possibly being TRBD2 (6 bases). The CDR3 has 15 residues. Trimming took 1 base from V and 7 from J, leaving 17 bases between them. CDR1 and CDR2 (germline): LGHNA, YNFKEQ. DNA for the CDR3: TGTGCCAGCAGCCAAGTAGAGGAAGGGACTCGGGAGCAGTACTTC. It encodes CASSQVEEGTREQYF.

The rearrangement joins TRBV7-9 to TRBJ2-7; 7 positions agree with TRBD1. The ends lost 5 bases at V and 4 bases at J; junction bases unmatched: 11. The CDR3 contains 15 residues. The germline V gene encodes CDR1 SEHNR and CDR2 FQNEAQ (reference sequence). CDR3 sequence (DNA): TGTGCCAGCAGCCCAAGGGGGACAGACCTATACGAGCAGTACTTC. Protein: CASSPRGTDLYEQYF.

The CDR3 coding sequence is TGTGCCAGCAGTTACTCGATTATACAGGGAGGAGCTTTCTTT. Protein product: CASSYSIIQGGAFF. The rearrangement uses TRBV6-5 and TRBJ1-1, with a weak D call TRBD1 (6 bases). Germline-derived CDR1 and CDR2 are MNHEY and SVGAGI. The CDR3 consists of 14 residues. Trimming took 0 bases from V and 10 from J, leaving 15 bases between them.

This clone was observed a few times. CDR3 in DNA: TGTGCCAGCAGCAATGGGGCTAGCGGGATAAATGAGCAGTTCTTC. Protein product: CASSNGASGINEQFF. The chain carries TRBV5-6 and TRBJ2-1; 9 nucleotides align to TRBD2. J gave up 7 bases and V 4 bases, and 9 bases lay outside the gene matches. The CDR3 is made up of 15 amino acids. Germline CDR1 SGHDT, CDR2 YYEEEE.

The chain is built from TRBV27 and TRBJ2-1; perhaps TRBD1 as D (6 bases). Trimming removed 7 bases at V and 3 bases at J, with 16 bases between. The CDR3 runs to 15 residues. CDR1 and CDR2 (germline): MNHEY, SMNVEV (reference sequence). The CDR3 loop reads CASMGAGAHYNEQFF. In DNA form, the CDR3 reads TGTGCCAGCATGGGAGCAGGGGCTCACTACAATGAGCAGTTCTTC.

The chain couples TRBV19 to TRBJ2-3; 8 bases fit TRBD1. CDR1 and CDR2 (germline): LNHDA, SQIVND (reference sequence). CDR3 length equals 14 residues. The trim removed 5 bases at V and 6 bases at J, leaving 7 bases unmatched. The CDR3: CASSLGQDPDTQYF. The CDR3 region has the DNA TGTGCCAGTAGTCTGGGACAGGATCCGGATACGCAGTATTTT.

J is TRBJ2-4 and V is TRBV19; D is perhaps TRBD2 (5 bases). V was shortened by 2 bases and J by 7 bases, with 9 bases between the two germline ends. Per the germline V gene, CDR1 is LNHDA and CDR2 is SQIVND (reference sequence). The CDR3 runs 13 residues. The CDR3 region has the DNA TGTGCCAGTAGTATACTAGCCGGCAACATTCAGTACTTC. The encoded protein is CASSILAGNIQYF.